This T cell receptor beta chain was captured by sequencing in a study of response to subunit inactivated influenza vaccine. TCRdb redid the calling of the RT-PCR reads with MiXCR, one entry per CDR3 protein. This sample has around 470,000 distinct CDR3 sequences, with approximately 7.7% found just once. CDR1 LGHNA and CDR2 YNFKEQ come from the germline V gene. V was shortened by 0 bases and J by 4 bases, with 15 bases between the two germline ends. CDR3 size: 16 residues. This clonotype came up a few times. The chain couples TRBV4-2 to TRBJ2-5; either TRBD1 or TRBD2 may fit D (6 bases each). The receptor comes from a man aged 50 to 69 who received an inactivated influenza vaccine. Here the sequenced sample was PBMCs from blood, taken roughly 24 months after vaccination. The CDR3 spells CASSQEGGGIRETQYF. In DNA form, the CDR3 reads TGTGCCAGCAGCCAAGAAGGAGGGGGGATTAGAGAGACCCAGTACTTC.